This entry features one T cell receptor (beta chain) sequence. This sample is part of a study of blood T cells in healthy people across ages. A second PCR of about 6 to 12 cycles used a sample-barcoded 5' primer and a J-beta primer mix. TCRdb ran MiXCR on the 5' RACE reads and lists one entry per CDR3 protein. The sample consists of some 700,000 distinct CDR3 sequences, roughly two fifths of them appearing once. The J segment lost 5 bases and the V segment lost 2 bases, leaving 12 bases of the junction unmatched. Germline values: CDR1 LNHDA, CDR2 SQIVND (reference sequence). The length of the CDR3 is 16 residues.

The chain carries TRBV19 and TRBJ2-7; 7 nucleotides line up with TRBD1. The receptor was isolated from an older woman in good health. Sequenced material: blood. The CDR3 DNA follows: TGTGCCAGTAGTATACTCCTGGACAGGAGATCCCACGAGCAGTACTTC. Its protein product is CASSILLDRRSHEQYF.